A selection of T cell receptor beta chains follows, all from one sample in a study of shared clonotypes between healthy human individuals. Generated by immunoSEQ multiplex PCR, the TCRdb table keeps only in-frame clones and is missing some. The sample shows roughly 2.2 million clones, 93% of them seen only once. The sample was naive CD4+ T cells from PBMCs. The origin of the receptors is a man between 18 and 35 years old in good health. Some clones in this sample may be carry-over from other donors' samples. CDR3s include the opening cysteine and the closing phenylalanine or tryptophan. A D gene is named only where the DNA matches it firmly. Clone sizes are given selectively: once, few, many, or a class where the clone is expanded.

NA	NA	TRBV7-3	TRBJ2-1	CASSLGGPTSYNEQFF	TGTGCCAGCAGCTTAGGAGGGCCAACCTCCTACAATGAGCAGTTCTTC
NA	NA	TRBV7-2	TRBJ2-7	CASSLVQPGSYEQYF	TGTGCCAGCAGCTTAGTCCAACCCGGCTCCTACGAGCAGTACTTC
NA	once	TRBV29-1	TRBJ2-3	CSASGSTDTQYF	TGCAGCGCCTCGGGAAGCACAGATACGCAGTATTTT
NA	few	TRBV10-3	TRBJ1-4	CAIGPAANEKLFF	TGTGCCATCGGCCCGGCGGCGAATGAAAAACTGTTTTTT
TRBD1	NA	TRBV10-3	TRBJ2-4	CAISESAGQGLSKNIQYF	TGTGCCATCAGTGAGTCGGCGGGACAGGGACTATCCAAAAACATTCAGTACTTC
TRBD2	NA	TRBV7-2	TRBJ2-2	CASSLTSGRTNTGELFF	TGTGCCAGCAGCCTGACTAGCGGGAGGACGAACACCGGGGAGCTGTTTTTT
NA	NA	TRBV7-9	TRBJ1-5	CASSLVDDQPQHF	TGTGCCAGCAGCTTAGTCGACGATCAGCCCCAGCATTTT
TRBD2	NA	TRBV2	TRBJ2-1	CASRRTTSGKGEQFF	TGTGCCAGCAGGCGCACAACTAGCGGGAAAGGTGAGCAGTTCTTC
NA	once	TRBV29-1	TRBJ2-5	CSVELARGTETQYF	TGCAGCGTTGAATTAGCCAGGGGCACGGAGACCCAGTACTTC
NA	NA	TRBV28	TRBJ1-3	CTSVGSGNTIYF	TGCACCAGCGTGGGCTCTGGAAACACCATATATTTT
NA	NA	TRBV6-6	TRBJ2-1	CASSSTRGSYNEQFF	TGTGCCAGCAGTTCTACTAGGGGGTCCTACAATGAGCAGTTCTTC
NA	NA	TRBV5-1	TRBJ2-5	CASSLETRAQETQYF	TGCGCCAGCAGCCTGGAAACTAGAGCCCAAGAGACCCAGTACTTC
TRBD2	NA	TRBV5-1	TRBJ2-7	CASSSLAGGPGEQYF	TGCGCCAGCAGTTCGCTAGCGGGAGGGCCAGGGGAGCAGTACTTC
TRBD2	NA	TRBV2	TRBJ2-5	CASRATSGRGETQYF	TGTGCCAGCAGGGCGACTAGCGGGAGAGGGGAGACCCAGTACTTC
NA	NA	TRBV5-6	TRBJ2-7	CASSLLGKPYEQYF	TGTGCCAGCAGCTTGCTGGGGAAGCCCTACGAGCAGTACTTC
NA	NA	TRBV28	TRBJ1-5	CASSPRTAPSWPQHF	TGTGCCAGCAGCCCCCGGACAGCTCCCTCTTGGCCCCAGCATTTT
NA	NA	TRBV21-1	TRBJ1-5	CASSPRDKDRNQPQHF	TGTGCCAGCAGCCCCCGGGACAAAGACAGGAATCAGCCCCAGCATTTT
NA	NA	TRBV20-1	TRBJ1-3	CSAVGNTIYF	TGCAGTGCTGTCGGAAACACCATATATTTT
NA	NA	TRBV7-6	TRBJ2-5	CASSLAGASLGQETQYF	TGTGCCAGCAGCTTAGCTGGAGCTTCCCTCGGGCAAGAGACCCAGTACTTC
NA	NA	TRBV29-1	TRBJ2-2	CSTLNRDRGSGLAAATGELFF	TGCAGCACACTAAACCGGGACAGGGGGAGTGGACTAGCGGCGGCAACCGGGGAGCTGTTTTTT
TRBD2	NA	TRBV4-1	TRBJ2-3	CASSHGLARSYTDTQYF	TGCGCCAGCAGCCACGGACTAGCGCGAAGCTACACAGATACGCAGTATTTT
TRBD1	NA	TRBV7-2	TRBJ2-5	CASSLAGTGWQETQYF	TGTGCCAGCAGCTTAGCAGGGACAGGGTGGCAAGAGACCCAGTACTTC
NA	NA	TRBV6-5	TRBJ1-2	CASRRQGVGGYTF	TGTGCCAGCAGGCGGCAAGGGGTAGGCGGCTACACCTTC
NA	NA	TRBV20-1	TRBJ2-1	CSASPGNEQFF	TGCAGTGCTAGCCCTGGGAATGAGCAGTTCTTC
NA	NA	TRBV2	TRBJ1-2	CASSASGYTF	TGTGCCAGCAGTGCCAGCGGCTACACCTTC
TRBD2	NA	TRBV4-2	TRBJ2-7	CASSQDPAGAREQYF	TGTGCCAGCAGCCAAGACCCCGCGGGAGCCCGGGAGCAGTACTTC
TRBD1	NA	TRBV5-1	TRBJ2-1	CASSLLGGRYNEQFF	TGCGCCAGCAGCTTATTAGGGGGCAGATACAATGAGCAGTTCTTC
TRBD2	NA	TRBV28	TRBJ2-1	CASSSPGGLAGRDEQFF	TGTGCCAGCAGTTCCCCGGGGGGACTAGCGGGACGGGATGAGCAGTTCTTC
NA	NA	TRBV5-1	TRBJ1-1	CASSLAGPNTEAFF	TGCGCCAGCAGCTTAGCAGGGCCGAACACTGAAGCTTTCTTT
TRBD1	NA	TRBV2	TRBJ1-2	CASSFGKGAGGYTF	TGTGCCAGCAGTTTTGGGAAGGGGGCGGGTGGCTACACCTTC
NA	NA	TRBV30	TRBJ2-5	CAWSSGTVVETQYF	TGTGCCTGGAGTTCCGGGACTGTTGTGGAGACCCAGTACTTC
TRBD1	NA	TRBV5-1	TRBJ2-7	CASSQGTAERLWGEQYF	TGCGCCAGCAGCCAAGGGACAGCAGAACGCCTTTGGGGCGAGCAGTACTTC
NA	NA	TRBV7-9	TRBJ2-7	CASSLGLQGSPYEQYF	TGTGCCAGCAGCTTAGGTTTGCAGGGAAGCCCCTACGAGCAGTACTTC
NA	once	TRBV7-2	TRBJ2-2	CASRTGSLNTGELFF	TGTGCCAGCAGAACCGGGAGTCTGAACACCGGGGAGCTGTTTTTT
NA	NA	TRBV15	TRBJ2-4	CATRGAAKNIQYF	TGTGCCACCCGCGGGGCAGCCAAAAACATTCAGTACTTC
NA	NA	TRBV7-9	TRBJ2-7	CASSPPQGPQYF	TGTGCCAGCAGCCCGCCGCAGGGGCCGCAGTACTTC
TRBD2	NA	TRBV28	TRBJ2-1	CASSPTTSGRNEQFF	TGTGCCAGCAGTCCCACGACTAGCGGGAGAAATGAGCAGTTCTTC
NA	NA	TRBV9	TRBJ2-7	CASSPPYNSYEQYF	TGTGCCAGCAGCCCCCCATACAACTCCTACGAGCAGTACTTC
TRBD2	NA	TRBV11-3	TRBJ2-5	CASSLGGTSGSQETQYF	TGTGCCAGCAGCTTAGGCGGGACTAGCGGGAGTCAAGAGACCCAGTACTTC
NA	NA	TRBV7-3	TRBJ2-2	CASSQAGTPGELFF	TGTGCCAGCAGCCAGGCAGGGACGCCCGGGGAGCTGTTTTTT
NA	NA	TRBV18	TRBJ1-2	CASSPRGESYTF	TGTGCCAGCTCACCCAGGGGCGAGAGCTACACCTTC
NA	NA	TRBV11-2	TRBJ1-2	CASSLDRGNYGYTF	TGTGCCAGCAGCTTAGATCGGGGCAACTATGGCTACACCTTC
TRBD1	NA	TRBV29-1	TRBJ1-1	CSTEDRAPSAAFF	TGCAGCACAGAGGACAGGGCCCCGAGTGCGGCTTTCTTT
NA	NA	TRBV6-1	TRBJ2-3	CASSEFRKGDTDTQYF	TGTGCCAGCAGTGAATTCAGGAAGGGCGACACAGATACGCAGTATTTT
TRBD1	NA	TRBV19	TRBJ1-2	CASSGQGVGGYTF	TGTGCCAGTAGTGGACAGGGGGTCGGTGGCTACACCTTC
NA	NA	TRBV7-3	TRBJ2-2	CASSLISGKDTGELFF	TGTGCCAGCAGCTTAATATCCGGGAAGGACACCGGGGAGCTGTTTTTT
NA	NA	TRBV18	TRBJ2-5	CASSPGSNYQETQYF	TGTGCCAGCTCTCCGGGATCCAACTACCAAGAGACCCAGTACTTC
NA	NA	TRBV5-4	TRBJ2-7	CASSLRGAGSYEQYF	TGTGCCAGCAGCTTGCGGGGGGCCGGCTCCTACGAGCAGTACTTC